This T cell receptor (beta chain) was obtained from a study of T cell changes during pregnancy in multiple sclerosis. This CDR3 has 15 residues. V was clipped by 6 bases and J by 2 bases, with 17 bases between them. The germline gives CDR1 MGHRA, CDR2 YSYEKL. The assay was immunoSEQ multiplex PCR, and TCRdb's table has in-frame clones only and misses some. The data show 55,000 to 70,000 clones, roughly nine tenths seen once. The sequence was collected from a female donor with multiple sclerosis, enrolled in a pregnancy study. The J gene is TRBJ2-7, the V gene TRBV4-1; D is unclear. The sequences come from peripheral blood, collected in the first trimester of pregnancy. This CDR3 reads CASSHEPGLTYEQYF. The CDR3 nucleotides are TGCGCCAGCAGTCATGAGCCCGGTCTTACCTACGAGCAGTACTTC.